This TCR beta chain was documented in a study of long-term antiretroviral therapy in people with HIV. Germline V gene data show CDR1 as SGHDT and CDR2 as YYEEEE. The CDR3 is made up of 15 amino acids. Germline trimming cut 5 bases from V and 6 bases from J; bases unmatched to any gene: 12. Sequencing relied on immunoSEQ assay v3.0, run at survey level. The table came from immunoSEQ multiplex PCR; TCRdb's copy has only in-frame clones and leaves some out. Among 20,000 to 25,000 clones listed, 76% were seen once. The source is a woman aged 40 to 50 with HIV. The chain is built from TRBV5-6 and TRBJ1-1, with 8 bases aligning to TRBD1. Here the sequenced sample was unsorted PBMCs, taken 0.5 years after starting antiretroviral therapy. CDR3 in amino acids: CASRRRGQDTAEAFF. CDR3 DNA sequence: TGTGCCAGCAGACGACGGGGACAGGATACCGCTGAAGCTTTCTTT.